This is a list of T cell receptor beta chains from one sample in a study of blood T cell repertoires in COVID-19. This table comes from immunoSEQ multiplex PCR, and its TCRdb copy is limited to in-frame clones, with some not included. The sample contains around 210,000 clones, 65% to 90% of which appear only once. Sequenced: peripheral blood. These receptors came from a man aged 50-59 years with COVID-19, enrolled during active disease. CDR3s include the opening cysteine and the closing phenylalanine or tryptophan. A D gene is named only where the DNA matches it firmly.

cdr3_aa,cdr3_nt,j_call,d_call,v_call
CASSLPGVGTIYF,TGTGCCAGCAGCCTTCCCGGGGTCGGCACCATATATTTT,TRBJ1-3,.,TRBV28
CASSLVGGPYSPLHF,TGTGCCAGCAGTTTGGTCGGGGGGCCCTATTCACCCCTCCACTTT,TRBJ1-6,.,TRBV27
CASSPITRQAFF,TGTGCCAGCAGCCCTATTACCAGGCAAGCTTTCTTT,TRBJ1-1,.,TRBV7-2
CASSPPEQGKTSYEQYF,TGTGCCAGCAGCCCCCCGGAACAGGGGAAGACCTCCTACGAGCAGTACTTC,TRBJ2-7,TRBD1,TRBV13
CASSSSGGAGEQYF,TGTGCCAGCAGCTCTAGCGGGGGGGCAGGCGAGCAGTACTTC,TRBJ2-7,TRBD2,TRBV11-1
CSVEKDRVNYGYTF,TGCAGCGTTGAAAAGGACAGGGTTAACTATGGCTACACCTTC,TRBJ1-2,TRBD1,TRBV29-1
CASSVEGSYTF,TGTGCCAGCAGCGTTGAGGGAAGCTACACCTTC,TRBJ1-2,.,TRBV9
CASSLGAVSGNTIYF,TGTGCCAGCAGTTTGGGAGCGGTCTCTGGAAACACCATATATTTT,TRBJ1-3,.,TRBV28
CASSQLTGDGYTF,TGTGCCAGCAGCCAACTCACAGGGGATGGCTACACCTTC,TRBJ1-2,TRBD1,TRBV11-2
CASNGGASNQPQHF,TGTGCCAGCAACGGGGGGGCTAGCAATCAGCCCCAGCATTTT,TRBJ1-5,.,TRBV2
CASSSEGTPTNEKLFF,TGTGCCAGCAGCTCTGAAGGGACACCAACTAATGAAAAACTGTTTTTT,TRBJ1-4,.,TRBV5-5
CASSEWPTSEFSNQPQHF,TGTGCCAGCAGTGAGTGGCCAACTAGCGAATTTAGCAATCAGCCCCAGCATTTT,TRBJ1-5,.,TRBV2
CASSYSGGTEAFF,TGTGCCAGCAGTTACTCAGGAGGGACTGAAGCTTTCTTT,TRBJ1-1,.,TRBV6-5
CASSQGLFRLYNSPLHF,TGTGCCAGCAGCCAAGGATTATTCAGGCTTTATAATTCACCCCTCCACTTT,TRBJ1-6,.,TRBV3-1/TRBV3-2
CASSRAASGGPYNEQFF,TGCGCCAGCAGCCGGGCGGCTAGCGGGGGACCTTACAATGAGCAGTTCTTC,TRBJ2-1,TRBD2,TRBV4-3
CATRRRFSGANVLTF,TGCGCCACCCGTCGGAGGTTCTCTGGGGCCAACGTCCTGACTTTC,TRBJ2-6,.,TRBV10-1